This entry lists 12 T cell receptor beta chains sequenced from one sample in a study of cytomegalovirus exposure and HLA in healthy donors (dated by TCRdb to the late 2010s). Receptor amplification or capture employed the immunoSEQ multiplex PCR assay. The multiplex PCR relied on a mix of 60 forward primers for TCR Vbeta segments and 13 reverse primers for TCR Jbeta segments. TCRdb's version of the immuneACCESS table is confined to in-frame rearrangements and falls short of the full clone set. An unresolved V gene accounts for under half of the shortfall where checked; the remainder is of unknown origin. This sample is represented by 120,000 to 150,000 clones; 73% of them were singletons. The top ten clones comprise 1% to 1.5% of the sample. What was sequenced was PBMCs. The receptors derive from a woman in her forties in good health and CMV-seronegative.

The genes are TRBV6-1 and TRBJ1-6; D ambiguous. The V and J ends lost 3 bases and 0 bases respectively, with 6 bases between them. The CDR3 has 15 amino acids. Germline lookup yields CDR1 MNHNS and CDR2 SASEGT. CDR3 DNA sequence: TGTGCCAGCAGTGAGCAGAACTCCTATAATTCACCCCTCCACTTT. This sequence encodes CASSEQNSYNSPLHF.

This clone was counted a few times. The chain couples TRBV2 to TRBJ1-4, with D tentatively TRBD1 (6 bases). Deletions cut 6 bases from V and 3 bases from J, with 14 bases between. Per the germline V gene, CDR1 is SNHLY and CDR2 is FYNNEI. The CDR3 is 15 residues long. This CDR3 reads CASRTGRAPNEKLFF. Written as DNA, the CDR3 is TGTGCCAGCAGGACAGGCAGGGCACCTAATGAAAAACTGTTTTTT.

This clone was seen more than once but under ten times. The rearrangement joins TRBV6-1 to TRBJ2-1, with a weak D call TRBD2 (6 bases). The CDR3 has 12 residues. The V gene lost 4 bases and the J gene lost 9 bases, with 10 bases spanning the gap. CDR1 and CDR2 from the germline V gene are MNHNS and SASEGT. In nucleotides, the CDR3 is TGTGCCAGCAGTGTGAGGCGGGGTGAGCAGTTCTTC. It yields the protein CASSVRRGEQFF.

This chain connects TRBV7-3 to TRBJ2-2; 14 bases are shared with TRBD2. This CDR3 region has 19 residues. Germline V gives CDR1 SGHTA, CDR2 FQGTGA. Trimming removed 4 bases from V and 4 bases from J; junction bases left unmatched: 11. The CDR3 sequence is CASSSETSGGAIVTGELFF. The CDR3 DNA sequence: TGTGCCAGCAGCTCCGAGACTAGCGGGGGGGCAATCGTCACCGGGGAGCTGTTTTTT.

This chain links TRBV5-8 with TRBJ1-5; 10 bases are shared with TRBD1. Germline V gene data show CDR1 as SGHTS and CDR2 as YDEGEE. This CDR3 has 14 residues. J lost 4 bases, V lost 4 bases, and 2 bases had no gene match. The CDR3: CASSLDRGNQPQHF. CDR3 sequence (DNA): TGTGCCAGCAGCCTGGACAGGGGGAATCAGCCCCAGCATTTT.

This chain connects TRBV7-9 to TRBJ1-1, with TRBD1 matching 8 bases. The J segment lost 3 bases and the V segment lost 3 bases, leaving 12 bases of the junction unmatched. The germline CDR1 and CDR2 sequences are SEHNR and FQNEAQ (reference sequence). CDR3 length: 17 residues. The CDR3 DNA is TGTGCCAGCAGCTTCCACAGGGGGGCAGGTTATGACACTGAAGCTTTCTTT. Amino acids: CASSFHRGAGYDTEAFF.

CDR3 in DNA: TGTGCCACCGACAGGGGGCAGAATCAGCCCCAGCATTTT. It yields the protein CATDRGQNQPQHF. J is TRBJ1-5 and V is TRBV25-1; 10 nucleotides agree with TRBD1. The V gene end was trimmed by 10 bases and the J gene end by 4 bases; junction bases not matched to a gene: 4. The length of the CDR3 is 13 residues. Germline CDR1 and CDR2: MGHDK and SYGVNS.

This clone appeared a single time. The chain uses TRBV19 and TRBJ1-2, with 9 positions matching TRBD1. J lost 4 bases, V lost 3 bases, and 9 bases had no gene match. The CDR3 is 16 residues long. Germline-derived CDR1 and CDR2 are LNHDA and SQIVND (reference sequence). The CDR3 loop reads CASSINRGLEGYGYTF. The CDR3 DNA is TGTGCCAGTAGTATCAACAGGGGGCTGGAGGGCTATGGCTACACCTTC. Complete variable domain (other parts from reference TRBV19 and TRBJ1-2): DGGITQSPKYLFRKEGQNVTLSCEQNLNHDAMYWYRQDPGQGLRLIYYSQIVNDFQKGDIAEGYSVSREKKESFPLTVTSAQKNPTAFYLCASSINRGLEGYGYTFGSGTRLTVV.

The rearrangement joins TRBV7-9 to TRBJ1-4; D ambiguous. Germline V gene sequence: CDR1 SEHNR, CDR2 FQNEAQ (reference sequence). The length of the CDR3 is 11 residues. Trimming took off 2 bases at V and 13 bases at J, with 8 bases between the two ends. CDR3 DNA: TGTGCCAGCAGCTTAACGGGTTCACTGTTTTTT. Its protein is CASSLTGSLFF.

The rearrangement joins TRBV4-1 to TRBJ1-6; tentatively, D is TRBD1 (5 bases). This CDR3 is 15 amino acids long. The V gene lost 0 bases and the J gene lost 5 bases, with 8 bases spanning the gap. Per the germline V gene, CDR1 is MGHRA and CDR2 is YSYEKL. The CDR3 bases are TGCGCCAGCAGCCAAGACGGACAACATAATTCACCCCTCCACTTT. This encodes CASSQDGQHNSPLHF.

This chain joins TRBV5-8 and TRBJ1-1, with 9 bases identical to TRBD1. Germline-derived CDR1 and CDR2 are SGHTS and YDEGEE. This CDR3 contains 14 residues. The V gene end was trimmed by 3 bases and the J gene end by 4 bases; junction bases not matched to a gene: 4. For the CDR3, the DNA is TGTGCCAGCAGCTGGACGACAGGGGGCACTGAAGCTTTCTTT. Translating it yields CASSWTTGGTEAFF.

The V call is TRBV5-4, the J call TRBJ2-1; 7 bases fit TRBD2. J lost 4 bases, V lost 1 base, and 8 bases had no gene match. There are 16 residues in the CDR3. Germline assignment: CDR1 SGHNT and CDR2 YYREEE (reference sequence). Written as DNA, the CDR3 is TGTGCCAGCAGCTTGTTTCAAGCGGGGAGTTACAATGAGCAGTTCTTC. As protein: CASSLFQAGSYNEQFF.